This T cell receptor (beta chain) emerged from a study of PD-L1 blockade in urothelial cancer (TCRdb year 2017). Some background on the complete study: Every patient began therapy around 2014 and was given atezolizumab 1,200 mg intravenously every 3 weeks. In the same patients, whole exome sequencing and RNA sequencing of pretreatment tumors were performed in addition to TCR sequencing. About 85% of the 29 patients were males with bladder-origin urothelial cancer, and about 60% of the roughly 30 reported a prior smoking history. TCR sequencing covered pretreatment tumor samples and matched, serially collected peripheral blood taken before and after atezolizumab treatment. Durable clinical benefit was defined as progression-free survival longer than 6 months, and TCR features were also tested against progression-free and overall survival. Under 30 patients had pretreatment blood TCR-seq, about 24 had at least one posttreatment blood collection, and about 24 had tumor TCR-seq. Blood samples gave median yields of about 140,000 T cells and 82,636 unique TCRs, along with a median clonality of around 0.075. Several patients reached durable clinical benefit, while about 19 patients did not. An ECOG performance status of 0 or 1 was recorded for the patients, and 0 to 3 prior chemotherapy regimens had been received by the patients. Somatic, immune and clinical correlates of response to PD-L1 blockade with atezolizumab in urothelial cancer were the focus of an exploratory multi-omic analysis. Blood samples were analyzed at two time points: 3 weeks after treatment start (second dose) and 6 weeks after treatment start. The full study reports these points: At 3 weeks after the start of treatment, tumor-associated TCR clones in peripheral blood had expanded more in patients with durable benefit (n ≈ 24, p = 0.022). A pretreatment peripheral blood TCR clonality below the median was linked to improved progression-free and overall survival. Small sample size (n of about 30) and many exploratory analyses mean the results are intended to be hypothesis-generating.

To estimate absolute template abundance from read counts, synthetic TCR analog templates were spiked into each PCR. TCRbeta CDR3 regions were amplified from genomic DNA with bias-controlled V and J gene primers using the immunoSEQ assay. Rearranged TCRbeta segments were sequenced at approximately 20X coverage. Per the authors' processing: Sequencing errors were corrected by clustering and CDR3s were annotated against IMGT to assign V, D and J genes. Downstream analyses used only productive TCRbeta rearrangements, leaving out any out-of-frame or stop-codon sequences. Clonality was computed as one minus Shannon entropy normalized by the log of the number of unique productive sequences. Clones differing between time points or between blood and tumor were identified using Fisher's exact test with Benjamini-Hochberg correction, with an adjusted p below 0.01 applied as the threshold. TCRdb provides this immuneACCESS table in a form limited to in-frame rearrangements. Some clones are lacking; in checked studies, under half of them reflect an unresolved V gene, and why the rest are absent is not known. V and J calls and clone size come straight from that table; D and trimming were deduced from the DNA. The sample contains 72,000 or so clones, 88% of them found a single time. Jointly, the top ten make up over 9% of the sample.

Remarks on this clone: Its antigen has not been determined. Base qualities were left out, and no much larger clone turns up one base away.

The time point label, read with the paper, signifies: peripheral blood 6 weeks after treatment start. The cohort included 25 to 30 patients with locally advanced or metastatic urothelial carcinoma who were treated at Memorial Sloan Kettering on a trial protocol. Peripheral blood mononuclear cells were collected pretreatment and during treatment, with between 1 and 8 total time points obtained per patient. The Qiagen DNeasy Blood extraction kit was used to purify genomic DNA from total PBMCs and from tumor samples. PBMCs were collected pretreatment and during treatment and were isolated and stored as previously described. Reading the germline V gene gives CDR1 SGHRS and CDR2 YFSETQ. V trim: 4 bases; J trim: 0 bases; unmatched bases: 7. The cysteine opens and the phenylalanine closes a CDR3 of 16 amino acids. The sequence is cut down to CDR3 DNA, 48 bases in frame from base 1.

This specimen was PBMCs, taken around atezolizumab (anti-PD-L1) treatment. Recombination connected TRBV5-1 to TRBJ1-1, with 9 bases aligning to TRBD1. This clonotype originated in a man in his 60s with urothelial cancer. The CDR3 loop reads CASSPTGGLMNTEAFF. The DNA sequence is TGCGCCAGCAGCCCGACAGGGGGGCTTATGAACACTGAAGCTTTCTTT. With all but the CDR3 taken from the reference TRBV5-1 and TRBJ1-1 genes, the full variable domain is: KAGVTQTPRYLIKTRGQQVTLSCSPISGHRSVSWYQQTPGQGLQFLFEYFSETQRNKGNFPGRFSGRQFSNSRSEMNVSTLELGDSALYLCASSPTGGLMNTEAFFGQGTRLTVV.